The 20 T cell receptor beta chains below come from one sample, sequenced in a study of cytomegalovirus exposure and HLA in healthy donors. The PCR made use of 60 Vbeta and 13 Jbeta primers. Using immunoSEQ multiplex PCR, the repertoire was profiled, and TCRdb retains in-frame clones only, with some absent. Of about 300,000 clones detected, 86% appear once; the ten largest clones hold roughly 4%. The material sequenced was PBMCs. All receptors come from a middle-aged man in good health and CMV-seropositive.

V usage is TRBV29-1 and J usage is TRBJ2-3, with 8 bases lining up with TRBD2. CDR1 and CDR2 from the germline V gene are SQVTM and ANQGSEA. V gave up 0 bases and J gave up 2 bases; unmatched junction bases: 10. The CDR3 consists of 17 residues. CDR3 protein: CSVEDPFREGHTDTQYF. The DNA for the CDR3 is TGCAGCGTTGAAGATCCCTTCCGGGAGGGTCACACAGATACGCAGTATTTT.

The chain links TRBV12-5 to TRBJ1-3; 10 bases fit TRBD1. In germline, CDR1 is LGHNT, CDR2 FRNRAP. With V trimmed by 10 bases and J by 3 bases, 6 bases remained unmatched. The CDR3 has 14 amino acids. The CDR3 nucleotides read TGTGCTATTCGGACAGGGGGTTTTGGAAACACCATATATTTT. Its protein is CAIRTGGFGNTIYF.

The rearrangement uses TRBV7-6 and TRBJ2-7; 15 nucleotides align to TRBD2. This CDR3 has 16 amino acids. CDR1 is SGHVS, CDR2 FNYEAQ, per germline. V trimming: 3 bases; J trimming: 1 base; junction bases outside the gene matches: 1. The CDR3 here is CASSFGTSGGSYEQYF. Written as DNA, the CDR3 is TGTGCCAGCAGCTTCGGGACTAGCGGGGGGTCCTACGAGCAGTACTTC.

V gene TRBV29-1 combines with J gene TRBJ2-1; 10 nucleotides align to TRBD2. Germline CDR1 and CDR2: SQVTM and ANQGSEA. The CDR3 loop spans 17 amino acids. Trimming removed 2 bases from V and 3 bases from J; junction bases left unmatched: 10. The CDR3 is CSVESPSGSKVYNEQFF. The CDR3, as DNA: TGCAGCGTTGAATCCCCTAGCGGGAGTAAGGTCTACAATGAGCAGTTCTTC.

The V call is TRBV6-5, the J call TRBJ2-3; D is uncertain. Trimming removed 5 bases at V and 9 bases at J, with 15 bases between. The CDR3 spans 13 residues. CDR1 is MNHEY and CDR2 is SVGAGI in the germline V gene. The CDR3 DNA is TGTGCCAGCAGTATCCGACTCTCAAGCACGCAGTATTTT. This gives the protein CASSIRLSSTQYF.

Of note for this clone: One junction end disagrees with the germline gene, perhaps due to a read error. J is TRBJ1-2 and V is TRBV7-9; D ambiguous. Germline loops: CDR1 SEHNR, CDR2 FQNEAQ (reference sequence). The CDR3 is made up of 13 amino acids. The CDR3 sequence: CSSSLASHNGYTF. CDR3 coding DNA: TGTTCCAGCAGCTTAGCCTCGCACAATGGCTACACCTTC.

This rearrangement joins TRBV28 to TRBJ1-6; D uncertain. V lost 1 base and J 10 bases, leaving 5 bases between the germline ends. The CDR3 spans 12 residues. Germline CDR1 reads MDHEN; CDR2 reads SYDVKM. The CDR3 here is CASSLFGSPLHF. The CDR3 DNA sequence: TGTGCCAGCAGTTTATTTGGCTCACCCCTCCACTTT. Drawing the rest from reference TRBV28 and TRBJ1-6, the complete variable domain is DVKVTQSSRYLVKRTGEKVFLECVQDMDHENMFWYRQDPGLGLRLIYFSYDVKMKEKGDIPEGYSVSREKKERFSLILESASTNQTSMYLCASSLFGSPLHFGNGTRLTVT.

This sequence joins TRBV5-4 and TRBJ2-1, with D tentatively TRBD2 (5 bases). V was trimmed by 2 bases and J by 0 bases, leaving 6 bases between them. CDR1 and CDR2 from the germline V gene are SGHNT and YYREEE (reference sequence). This CDR3 spans 14 amino acids. In DNA form, the CDR3 reads TGTGCCAGCAGCTTAAGCGGCTCCTACAATGAGCAGTTCTTC. As protein: CASSLSGSYNEQFF.

The CDR3, as DNA: TGTGCCAGCAGCTTGGCGGAGGGTAGATCCCTCCACTTT. It specifies CASSLAEGRSLHF. The rearrangement uses TRBV5-6 and TRBJ1-6; unclear D gene. Trimming took off 0 bases at V and 14 bases at J, with 12 bases between the two ends. The CDR3 is made up of 13 amino acids. The V gene's germline CDR1 is SGHDT and CDR2 YYEEEE.

The V and J genes are TRBV18 and TRBJ2-5, with a tentative D call TRBD2 (6 bases). Trimming removed 3 bases from V and 5 bases from J, with 16 bases in between. The length of the CDR3 is 15 residues. Germline loops: CDR1 KGHSH, CDR2 LQKENI. In nucleotides, the CDR3 is TGTGCCAGCTCACCTGAGCAGGGAGGATGGGAGACCCAGTACTTC. This encodes CASSPEQGGWETQYF.

The chain employs TRBV13 and TRBJ2-7; 11 bases line up with TRBD1. With V trimmed by 2 bases and J by 7 bases, 7 bases remained unmatched. Germline V CDR1 and CDR2: PRHDT, FYEKMQ (reference sequence). This CDR3 is built from 15 residues. CDR3 sequence: CASSLRGTGGREQYF. The CDR3 DNA reads as TGTGCCAGCAGCTTACGAGGGACAGGGGGTCGAGAGCAGTACTTC.

The genes are TRBV7-3 and TRBJ1-1; D is possibly TRBD1 (5 bases). Trimming cost V 5 bases and J 2 bases, with 18 bases left between them. Germline lookup yields CDR1 SGHTA and CDR2 FQGTGA. CDR3 size: 16 residues. The CDR3 DNA reads as TGTGCCAGCAGCCTGGGGCCCCTGGGGGGTAACACTGAAGCTTTCTTT. It translates to CASSLGPLGGNTEAFF.

The V call is TRBV29-1, the J call TRBJ2-2, with D uncertain. From germline, CDR1 is SQVTM and CDR2 ANQGSEA. The V end lost 4 bases, the J end lost 2 bases, and 2 bases lay between the germline ends. The CDR3 runs 11 residues. The CDR3: CSVVNTGELFF. In nucleotides, the CDR3 is TGCAGCGTTGTAAACACCGGGGAGCTGTTTTTT.

This sequence joins TRBV30 and TRBJ1-5, with TRBD1 matching over 7 bases. Per germline, CDR1 GTSNPN and CDR2 SVGIG (reference sequence). This CDR3 is 13 amino acids long. The V segment lost 0 bases and the J segment 6 bases; nucleotides outside the gene matches: 2. The CDR3 loop is CAWSVQGLQPQHF. The CDR3 DNA sequence: TGTGCCTGGAGTGTACAGGGGCTTCAGCCCCAGCATTTT.

The table lists this clone with a count of one. The V and J genes are TRBV4-1 and TRBJ2-7; the match to TRBD2 covers 10 bases. Trimming took 3 bases from V and 12 from J; bases not matched to a gene: 14. The germline V gene encodes CDR1 MGHRA and CDR2 YSYEKL. The CDR3 sequence is 15 residues long. The CDR3 DNA sequence: TGCGCCAGCAGCCAGTGGCTAGCGGGAGCCTCACAACGGTACTTC. Translation: CASSQWLAGASQRYF.

This sequence joins TRBV29-1 and TRBJ2-3, with D perhaps TRBD1 (6 bases). The germline CDR1 and CDR2 sequences are SQVTM and ANQGSEA. Trimming left V 6 bases short and J 11 bases short, with 21 bases between. The length of the CDR3 is 13 residues. CDR3 protein: CSVQLEGVREQYF. The CDR3, as DNA: TGCAGCGTCCAGCTAGAGGGGGTCCGTGAGCAGTATTTT.

The chain combines TRBV7-9 with TRBJ1-3, with D uncertain. The germline V and J ends were trimmed by 11 bases and 1 base, with 6 bases remaining between them. The germline gives CDR1 SEHNR, CDR2 FQNEAQ (reference sequence). CDR3 length: 11 residues. The CDR3 region is CALYSGNTIYF. The CDR3 DNA is TGTGCCCTTTATTCTGGAAACACCATATATTTT. Full variable domain (outside the CDR3, taken from reference TRBV7-9 and TRBJ1-3): DTGVSQNPRHKITKRGQNVTFRCDPISEHNRLYWYRQTLGQGPEFLTYFQNEAQLEKSRLLSDRFSAERPKGSFSTLEIQRTEQGDSAMYLCALYSGNTIYFGEGSWLTVV.

This rearrangement joins TRBV9 to TRBJ1-5; D uncertain. Between the trimmed V and J ends, which lost 1 base and 1 base, there was a span of 9 bases. The germline V gene encodes CDR1 SGDLS and CDR2 YYNGEE. The CDR3 totals 15 residues. This CDR3 is CASSVCRRSNQPQHF. In nucleotides, the CDR3 is TGTGCCAGCAGCGTATGCAGGCGAAGCAATCAGCCCCAGCATTTT.

This clone was seen a handful of times. The chain has TRBV9 and TRBJ1-1; TRBD1 aligns across 10 bases. Germline V gene lookup returns CDR1 SGDLS and CDR2 YYNGEE. J gave up 4 bases and V 9 bases, and 6 bases lay outside the gene matches. This CDR3 contains 13 residues. The CDR3 reads CATGTGVTTEAFF. The CDR3 DNA reads as TGTGCCACAGGGACAGGGGTTACCACTGAAGCTTTCTTT.

The V and J genes are TRBV6-4 and TRBJ1-5, with 10 bases matching TRBD1. The germline CDR1 and CDR2 sequences are MRHNA and SNTAGT. V dropped 5 bases and J dropped 1; count of bases not matched to a gene: 11. The CDR3 is made up of 18 amino acids. The CDR3 spells CASSQPRDRGKSNQPQHF. CDR3 nucleotide sequence: TGTGCCAGCAGTCAACCCCGGGACAGGGGAAAAAGCAATCAGCCCCAGCATTTT.